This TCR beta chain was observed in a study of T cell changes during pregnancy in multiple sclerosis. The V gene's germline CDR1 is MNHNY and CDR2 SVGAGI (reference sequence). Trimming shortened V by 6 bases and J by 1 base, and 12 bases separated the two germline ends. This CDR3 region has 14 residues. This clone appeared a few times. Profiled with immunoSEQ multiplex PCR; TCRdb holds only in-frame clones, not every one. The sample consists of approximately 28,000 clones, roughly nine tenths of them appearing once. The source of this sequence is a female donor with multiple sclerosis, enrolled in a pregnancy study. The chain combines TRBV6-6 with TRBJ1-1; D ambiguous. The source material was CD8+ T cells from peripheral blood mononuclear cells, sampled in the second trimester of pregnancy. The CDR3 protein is CASRTFRRNTEAFF. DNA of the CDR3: TGTGCCAGCAGGACATTTCGTAGGAACACTGAAGCTTTCTTT.